This entry lists 11 T cell receptor beta chains sequenced from one sample in a study of circulating and synovial CD4+ cells in juvenile arthritis. Generated by immunoSEQ multiplex PCR, the TCRdb table keeps only in-frame clones and is missing some. The profile covers 2,500 to 3,000 clones, with 88% appearing a single time and about 3.5% taken by the ten largest. The sample was HLA-DR+ CD4+ T cells from blood. The sample's subset: circulating pathogenic-like lymphocytes, sorted as HLA-DR+CD14-CD3+CD4+CD25low/- blood T cells. The receptors stem from a human donor with juvenile idiopathic arthritis.

V is TRBV5-1 and J is TRBJ1-1; weak D call: TRBD1 (5 bases). CDR1 and CDR2 (germline): SGHRS, YFSETQ. The V and J ends lost 0 bases and 3 bases respectively, with 9 bases between them. This CDR3 is 14 amino acids long. The chain's CDR3 is CASSLAGGYTEAFF. CDR3 DNA: TGCGCCAGCAGCTTGGCCGGGGGGTACACTGAAGCTTTCTTT.

The chain carries TRBV28 and TRBJ2-7; D remains unclear. The CDR3 runs 13 residues. V was pared by 7 bases and J by 4 bases, with 14 bases between. Germline assignment: CDR1 MDHEN and CDR2 SYDVKM. CDR3 protein: CASIDSARYEQYF. The CDR3 DNA sequence: TGTGCCAGCATCGATAGTGCCAGGTACGAGCAGTACTTC.

J is TRBJ2-5 and V is TRBV9; TRBD2 agrees at 7 bases. CDR3 length: 13 amino acids. J was trimmed by 7 bases and V by 1 base; bases with no gene match: 4. Germline CDR1 and CDR2: SGDLS and YYNGEE. In DNA, the CDR3 is TGTGCCAGCAGCGTAACGGCTAGCGGGACCCAGTACTTC. It specifies CASSVTASGTQYF.

This CDR3 is CASSMGQTVSTEAFF. DNA of the CDR3: TGTGCCAGCAGCATGGGACAGACTGTAAGCACTGAAGCTTTCTTT. V is TRBV2 and J is TRBJ1-1, with 7 positions matching TRBD1. The trim removed 6 bases at V and 4 bases at J, leaving 11 bases unmatched. Germline V gene lookup returns CDR1 SNHLY and CDR2 FYNNEI. This CDR3 contains 15 residues.

The chain recombines TRBV10-3 with TRBJ2-3; 9 nucleotides agree with TRBD2. The CDR3 has 18 residues. The V gene's germline CDR1 is ENHRY and CDR2 SYGVKD. V lost 8 bases to trimming and J lost 3 bases; unmatched junction nucleotides: 18. The CDR3 DNA sequence: TGTGCCATCGGGGGCCAAGAGGGGCTAGCGGGGCTAACAGATACGCAGTATTTT. As protein: CAIGGQEGLAGLTDTQYF.

The CDR3 reads CASSRDRQMNTEAFF. Here the CDR3 DNA reads TGCGCCAGCAGCCGGGACAGACAAATGAACACTGAAGCTTTCTTT. The rearrangement uses TRBV5-1 and TRBJ1-1; TRBD1 matches at 7 bases. The CDR3 has 15 residues. The germline gives CDR1 SGHRS, CDR2 YFSETQ. The ends lost 4 bases at V and 0 bases at J; junction bases unmatched: 6.

The V gene is TRBV5-4, the J gene TRBJ1-1; the D gene is possibly TRBD1 (5 bases). V was trimmed by 2 bases and J by 5 bases, leaving 10 bases between them. Germline CDR1 and CDR2: SGHNT and YYREEE (reference sequence). The CDR3 has 13 residues. Here the CDR3 DNA reads TGTGCCAGCAGCTTCCAGGGTGGGACTGAAGCTTTCTTT. It yields the protein CASSFQGGTEAFF.

This sequence joins TRBV30 and TRBJ1-4; D is unclear. CDR3 size: 12 residues. V lost 3 bases, J lost 8 bases, and 10 bases lay in between. Looked up from germline, CDR1 is GTSNPN and CDR2 is SVGIG (reference sequence). DNA of the CDR3: TGTGCCTGGAGAACAGAAGGCGAAAAACTGTTTTTT. Translated: CAWRTEGEKLFF.

This chain's CDR3 is CASSLSFTGTNEKLFF. The CDR3 DNA sequence: TGTGCCAGCAGTTTATCCTTTACAGGGACTAATGAAAAACTGTTTTTT. The chain carries TRBV27 and TRBJ1-4; possibly TRBD1 for D (6 bases). This CDR3 is 16 amino acids long. Germline CDR1 reads MNHEY; CDR2 reads SMNVEV (reference sequence). Trimming cost V 0 bases and J 2 bases, with 10 bases left between them.

The sample holds a few counts of this clone. CDR3 nucleotides: TGTGCCAGCAGCCACACAGGGGCCTTGTATGGCTACACCTTC. Translated: CASSHTGALYGYTF. The genes are TRBV14 and TRBJ1-2, with TRBD1 matching over 7 bases. CDR1 is SGHDN, CDR2 FVKESK, per germline. V shed 3 bases, J shed 5 bases, and the junction held 6 bases outside the gene matches. The CDR3 is made up of 14 amino acids.

V and J are TRBV7-9 and TRBJ2-5; 7 bases agree with TRBD2. The CDR3 is 15 amino acids. Germline trimming cut 9 bases from V and 2 bases from J; bases unmatched to any gene: 12. The germline CDR1 and CDR2 sequences are SEHNR and FQNEAQ (reference sequence). The CDR3 region has the DNA TGTGCCAGTCAGCGGGGTGGTAGCGGGCAAGAGACCCAGTACTTC. This translates into CASQRGGSGQETQYF.